The T cell receptor beta chain described here comes from a study of beta chain features in type 1 diabetes. Overall study context: Patients looked much like healthy donors when it came to age, gender and cell yields.

Investigators reverse transcribed all isolated RNA, so they sequenced expressed TCRB transcripts. Measured with immunoSEQ multiplex PCR; TCRdb has only the in-frame clones, and not every one. Here the sample spans hundreds of thousands of clones, 68% being singletons. Study observations and caveats: Type 1 diabetes patients had VDJ junctions that carried fewer insertions and more deletions. Sampled from patients, naive, central memory and Treg TCRB repertoires appeared more similar than those sampled from healthy donors. High-TCR-expressing cells could be over-represented by cDNA sequencing.

On this clone: Its target is not known.

This CDR3 has 15 amino acids. V was shortened by 1 base and J by 0 bases, with 7 bases between the two germline ends. Germline assignment: CDR1 SNHLY and CDR2 FYNNEI. This TCR was recovered from a man between 25 and 39 years old in good health. This chain joins TRBV2 and TRBJ2-1; D is possibly TRBD2 (6 bases). Sequenced material: naive CD4+ T cells from blood. CDR3 protein: CASSEGRASYNEQFF. The CDR3 DNA sequence: TGTGCCAGCAGTGAAGGGAGGGCCTCCTACAATGAGCAGTTCTTC.